The entry below gives a single T cell receptor (beta chain) sequence along with its context. Indicated treatment: around 19 received Ad26.COV2.S at low or high dose, single or two shots; several received placebo; per-sample allocation not given. Sampling was done on day 63 after the first vaccine or placebo injection. This record belongs to a study of Ad26.COV2.S vaccination and SARS-CoV-2 variants. Study-level information: Donor was in the COV1001 Ad26.COV2.S trial arm.

Trimming removed 4 bases from V and 0 bases from J; junction bases left unmatched: 2. Germline lookup yields CDR1 MRHNA and CDR2 SNTAGT. The CDR3 covers 14 residues. Repertoires were generated with immunoSEQ multiplex PCR, while TCRdb's copy carries only in-frame clones and drops some. The sample lists about 240,000 clones, around 87% occurring once. This clonotype originated in a person aged 18-60 years who received the Ad26.COV2.S COVID-19 vaccine or a placebo. The sequences come from peripheral blood, collected in a trial of Ad26.COV2.S vaccine versus placebo. The V and J genes are TRBV6-4 and TRBJ1-1; 7 positions agree with TRBD1. CDR3 DNA: TGTGCCAGCAGTGCGGACAGGCTGAACACTGAAGCTTTCTTT. Its protein is CASSADRLNTEAFF.